This TCR beta chain was observed in a study of blood T cells in healthy people across ages. Study outcomes and limitations: Significant beta diversity loss was already apparent by age approximately 38, declining roughly linearly. There was no known CMV status for donors, so expanded clonotype changes were possibly confounded.

A few counts support this clonotype. What it binds is not known. The germline gives CDR1 SQVTM, CDR2 ANQGSEA. V was shortened by 3 bases and J by 8 bases, with 13 bases between the two germline ends. The CDR3 loop spans 12 amino acids. Sample-barcoded 5' priming and a J-beta primer mix drove a second PCR of roughly 6 to 12 cycles. A template-switch adaptor that had 12 random nucleotides put a tag on each cDNA molecule. Via MiXCR, TCRdb re-called the 5' RACE reads, giving one row per CDR3 protein. The repertoire holds 1.5 million or so distinct CDR3 sequences, with roughly 45% as singletons. The sequenced sample consisted of blood. The receptor's source is a woman aged 18-29 years in good health. The chain carries TRBV29-1 and TRBJ1-2, with a weak D call TRBD1 (6 bases). CDR3 in amino acids: CSVEGGAQGYTF. CDR3 coding DNA: TGCAGCGTTGAGGGGGGGGCGCAGGGCTACACCTTC.